Here is one TCR beta chain with its context. Its specificity is not known. Primers for the PCR totalled 60 Vbeta and 13 Jbeta. Assay used: immunoSEQ multiplex PCR; TCRdb lists only in-frame clones, some missing. The sample holds more than 85,000 clones; less than 80% are singletons and the top ten take roughly 2%. Trimming removed 7 bases from V and 3 bases from J, with 18 bases in between. CDR1 is LNHDA and CDR2 is SQIVND in the germline V gene (reference sequence). The CDR3 has 15 residues. This record comes from a study of cytomegalovirus exposure and HLA in healthy donors. General study points: Presence/absence analyses assumed roughly uniform sequencing depth across donors. On later analysis, the bulk of CMV-associated TCR beta chains appeared to be HLA-restricted. Earlier findings revealed that most TCR beta V segments proved productive either about 87% or about 30% of the time.

The chain links TRBV19 to TRBJ1-2; D not resolved. The sequenced sample was PBMCs. The origin of this receptor is a middle-aged man in good health and CMV-seronegative. Here the CDR3 DNA reads TGTGCCAGTAATATGAGTTATATGGGCCACTATGGCTACACCTTC. Amino acids: CASNMSYMGHYGYTF.